Below are 24 T cell receptor beta chains sequenced from a single sample in a study of beta chain features in type 1 diabetes. Expressed TCRB transcripts got sequenced, as all isolated RNA was reverse transcribed. TCRdb keeps only in-frame clones here, not all; method: immunoSEQ multiplex PCR. The table lists around 250,000 clones, around a quarter of them singletons. Source material: central memory CD4+ T cells from blood. These receptors originate from a man aged 25-45 years in good health.

In its sample, this clone was seen a few times. The V gene is TRBV15, the J gene TRBJ2-5, with D tentatively TRBD1 or TRBD2 (6 bases each). CDR1 and CDR2 (germline): LNHNV, YYDKDF (reference sequence). V lost 2 bases, J lost 2 bases, and 12 bases lay in between. This CDR3 has 15 residues. The CDR3 spells CATSRRQGGQETQYF. Here the CDR3 DNA reads TGTGCCACCAGCAGACGGCAAGGGGGGCAAGAGACCCAGTACTTC.

CDR3 in DNA: TGTGCCAGCAGCTTATCGAACGGTTTGAACACTGAAGCTTTCTTT. Translated: CASSLSNGLNTEAFF. The gene calls are TRBV7-2 and TRBJ1-1; D not certain. The CDR3 extends over 15 amino acids. Between the trimmed V and J ends, which lost 2 bases and 0 bases, there was a span of 10 bases. Germline CDR1 reads SGHTA; CDR2 reads FQGNSA.

The rearrangement uses TRBV19 and TRBJ2-5, with a weak D call TRBD2 (6 bases). CDR1 is LNHDA and CDR2 is SQIVND in the germline V gene (reference sequence). V was cut by 6 bases and J by 5 bases, with 16 bases left in between. The CDR3 sequence is 14 residues long. The DNA of the CDR3 is TGTGCCAGTAGGCTCGGGACTCTGACGGAGACCCAGTACTTC. Amino acid sequence: CASRLGTLTETQYF.

The chain uses TRBV2 and TRBJ2-1; 11 bases are shared with TRBD2. Germline CDR1 reads SNHLY; CDR2 reads FYNNEI. Trimming at V came to 4 bases and at J to 8 bases, leaving 4 bases not matched to a gene. CDR3 size: 14 residues. The CDR3 loop is CASSVTSGSYEQFF. The CDR3 nucleotides are TGTGCCAGCAGTGTTACTAGCGGGAGCTATGAGCAGTTCTTC.

This sequence joins TRBV7-2 and TRBJ2-7, with 7 bases identical to TRBD2. Germline loops: CDR1 SGHTA, CDR2 FQGNSA. Trimming removed 0 bases from V and 6 bases from J; junction bases left unmatched: 8. This CDR3 has 15 residues. CDR3 nucleotide sequence: TGTGCCAGCAGCTTAGCGCTGGGCGGGAGAGGCGAGCAGTACTTC. Translated: CASSLALGGRGEQYF.

In this sample, this clone turned up a few times. The genes are TRBV25-1 and TRBJ1-2, with D tentatively TRBD1 (6 bases). CDR1 MGHDK and CDR2 SYGVNS come from the germline V gene. The CDR3 length is 13 residues. The V end was cut by 1 base, the J end by 8 bases, with 11 bases between. The CDR3 DNA sequence: TGTGCCAGCAGTGAATCCGGGGGGCACGGCTACACCTTC. Translated, it gives CASSESGGHGYTF.

Points on this clone: Other nucleotide sequences from this sample produce the same CDR3. The chain combines TRBV5-4 with TRBJ2-5; D not certain. The CDR3 loop spans 13 amino acids. Trimming took off 4 bases at V and 1 base at J, with 8 bases between the two ends. Germline V gene data show CDR1 as SGHNT and CDR2 as YYREEE (reference sequence). The CDR3 nucleotides are TGTGCCAGCAGCCTACAGCTCCAAGAGACCCAGTACTTC. Protein: CASSLQLQETQYF.

This clone showed up just a few times. The chain couples TRBV30 to TRBJ2-1; D call uncertain. The CDR3 extends over 12 amino acids. Germline V gives CDR1 GTSNPN, CDR2 SVGIG (reference sequence). Trimming shortened V by 0 bases and J by 16 bases, and 16 bases separated the two germline ends. The CDR3 is CAWSVLGRREFF. The DNA for the CDR3 is TGTGCCTGGAGTGTACTGGGCAGGCGTGAATTCTTC.

This clone was seen only a few times. This chain joins TRBV7-9 and TRBJ2-3, with D uncertain. The V end was cut by 1 base, the J end by 4 bases, with 9 bases between. Per the germline V gene, CDR1 is SEHNR and CDR2 is FQNEAQ (reference sequence). The CDR3 is 14 residues long. The CDR3 coding sequence is TGTGCCAGCAGCTTAGACACGGCGCCAGATACGCAGTATTTT. Translation gives CASSLDTAPDTQYF. The full variable domain, with the rest looked up from reference TRBV7-9 and TRBJ2-3, is DTGVSQNPRHKITKRGQNVTFRCDPISEHNRLYWYRQTLGQGPEFLTYFQNEAQLEKSRLLSDRFSAERPKGSFSTLEIQRTEQGDSAMYLCASSLDTAPDTQYFGPGTRLTVL.

This clone has a handful of counts. V is TRBV4-1 and J is TRBJ2-3, with D uncertain. Germline V CDR1 and CDR2: MGHRA, YSYEKL. This CDR3 has 14 amino acids. The V gene lost 0 bases and the J gene lost 0 bases, with 4 bases spanning the gap. The CDR3 nucleotides are TGCGCCAGCAGCCAAGATCCCAGCACAGATACGCAGTATTTT. It encodes CASSQDPSTDTQYF.

This chain joins TRBV6-1 and TRBJ1-2; the D gene is possibly TRBD1 (6 bases). V was pared by 6 bases and J by 7 bases, with 15 bases between. The CDR3 sequence is 13 residues long. Germline lookup yields CDR1 MNHNS and CDR2 SASEGT. The CDR3 sequence: CASREGQPSGYTF. The DNA for the CDR3 is TGTGCCAGCAGAGAGGGACAACCGAGTGGCTACACCTTC.

The V gene is TRBV7-2, the J gene TRBJ2-2; D unclear. Germline V gene lookup returns CDR1 SGHTA and CDR2 FQGNSA. V shed 2 bases and J shed 2 bases, with 9 bases lying between them. The CDR3 is 15 residues long. The CDR3 sequence: CASSLNWGNTGELFF. The CDR3 DNA follows: TGTGCCAGCAGCTTAAATTGGGGAAACACCGGGGAGCTGTTTTTT.

The sample holds a few counts of this clone. The rearrangement joins TRBV13 to TRBJ2-7; D call uncertain. Germline V gives CDR1 PRHDT, CDR2 FYEKMQ (reference sequence). V dropped 4 bases and J dropped 7 bases, with 20 bases sitting between them. The CDR3 is 15 residues long. The CDR3 DNA follows: TGTGCCAGCAGCTCGACCTTTTGGACCGACGTGGAGCAGTACTTC. Its protein is CASSSTFWTDVEQYF. The full variable domain, rest sourced from reference TRBV13 and TRBJ2-7, is AAGVIQSPRHLIKEKRETATLKCYPIPRHDTVYWYQQGPGQDPQFLISFYEKMQSDKGSIPDRFSAQQFSDYHSELNMSSLELGDSALYFCASSSTFWTDVEQYFGPGTRLTVT.

The chain couples TRBV29-1 to TRBJ2-7, with D hard to call. The CDR3 has 12 amino acids. The germline CDR1 and CDR2 sequences are SQVTM and ANQGSEA. V lost 2 bases, J lost 1 base, and 6 bases lay in between. CDR3 protein: CSVESSSYEQYF. The CDR3 DNA reads as TGCAGCGTTGAATCAAGTTCCTACGAGCAGTACTTC.

This rearrangement joins TRBV25-1 to TRBJ2-5; D perhaps matches TRBD2 (6 bases). This CDR3 has 12 residues. V was pared by 11 bases and J by 5 bases, with 15 bases between. Germline lookup yields CDR1 MGHDK and CDR2 SYGVNS. CDR3: CAARRGLETQYF. The CDR3 region has the DNA TGTGCCGCCCGGAGGGGTTTGGAGACCCAGTACTTC.

The chain couples TRBV7-9 to TRBJ2-1; D is ambiguous. The CDR3 is 13 residues long. V was clipped by 0 bases and J by 6 bases, with 6 bases between them. Looked up from germline, CDR1 is SEHNR and CDR2 is FQNEAQ (reference sequence). The CDR3 here is CASSLAGSNEQFF. CDR3 DNA sequence: TGTGCCAGCAGCTTAGCGGGAAGCAATGAGCAGTTCTTC.

This clone was observed a few times. V usage is TRBV5-1 and J usage is TRBJ1-1, with TRBD1 matching 7 bases. With V trimmed by 0 bases and J by 6 bases, 8 bases remained unmatched. This CDR3 contains 15 residues. The germline V gene has CDR1 SGHRS and CDR2 YFSETQ. CDR3 protein: CASSLETGTMSEAFF. CDR3 coding DNA: TGCGCCAGCAGCTTGGAGACAGGGACGATGTCTGAAGCTTTCTTT. Looking up the rest from reference TRBV5-1 and TRBJ1-1 gives the full variable domain: KAGVTQTPRYLIKTRGQQVTLSCSPISGHRSVSWYQQTPGQGLQFLFEYFSETQRNKGNFPGRFSGRQFSNSRSEMNVSTLELGDSALYLCASSLETGTMSEAFFGQGTRLTVV.

This clone has a handful of counts. The J gene is TRBJ1-6, the V gene TRBV11-2; a weak D match, TRBD1 (6 bases). The CDR3 sequence is 15 residues long. V was shortened by 5 bases and J by 8 bases, with 16 bases between the two germline ends. The germline V gene encodes CDR1 SGHAT and CDR2 FQNNGV. The CDR3 spells CASSQRYRADSPLHF. CDR3 bases: TGTGCCAGCAGCCAAAGGTACAGGGCCGATTCACCCCTCCACTTT.

This clone was seen a handful of times. The gene calls are TRBV7-2 and TRBJ2-5; maybe TRBD2 (6 bases). CDR1 is SGHTA and CDR2 is FQGNSA in the germline V gene. This CDR3 is built from 16 residues. V dropped 4 bases and J dropped 6 bases, with 21 bases sitting between them. This CDR3 reads CASSSTGGSQPKTQYF. CDR3 DNA: TGTGCCAGCAGCTCCACCGGGGGTTCGCAGCCGAAGACCCAGTACTTC.

The chain uses TRBV5-1 and TRBJ2-3, with D tentatively TRBD2 (5 bases). CDR1 SGHRS and CDR2 YFSETQ come from the germline V gene. The CDR3 contains 14 residues. The ends were cut back, 4 bases at V and 6 bases at J, with 15 bases in the middle. The CDR3 is CASSPSTNKDTQYF. CDR3 DNA: TGCGCCAGCAGCCCGTCGACTAACAAGGATACGCAGTATTTT.

The chain combines TRBV7-2 with TRBJ2-1; the D gene is possibly TRBD2 (5 bases). The V end was cut by 0 bases, the J end by 11 bases, with 8 bases between. The CDR3 contains 12 residues. Germline CDR1 SGHTA, CDR2 FQGNSA. CDR3 sequence reads: CASSLARTQQFF. The CDR3 DNA sequence: TGTGCCAGCAGCTTAGCCCGGACTCAGCAGTTCTTC.

V and J are TRBV28 and TRBJ2-7; 9 positions match TRBD2. This CDR3 comprises 14 residues. Germline V lookup: CDR1 MDHEN, CDR2 SYDVKM. The V gene end was trimmed by 3 bases and the J gene end by 5 bases; junction bases not matched to a gene: 5. CDR3 DNA sequence: TGTGCCAGCAGTTTGGGTAGCGGGAGTAACGAGCAGTACTTC. Translated: CASSLGSGSNEQYF.

The V call is TRBV27, the J call TRBJ2-3, with 8 bases aligning to TRBD1. V shed 2 bases and J 0 bases; nucleotides not matched to a gene: 7. This CDR3 has 17 amino acids. Per the germline V gene, CDR1 is MNHEY and CDR2 is SMNVEV (reference sequence). The CDR3 spells CASSLPGDRRSTDTQYF. In DNA form, the CDR3 reads TGTGCCAGCAGTTTACCTGGGGACAGGCGAAGCACAGATACGCAGTATTTT.

This clone showed up just a few times. The genes are TRBV15 and TRBJ2-5, with TRBD2 identical over 12 bases. Judging by the DNA end, TRBJ2-7 fits better; the J call may be wrong. Germline CDR1 and CDR2: LNHNV and YYDKDF (reference sequence). This CDR3 is built from 19 residues. This chain's CDR3 is CATSRDRGLAGQSPYEQYF. CDR3 sequence (DNA): TGTGCCACCAGCAGAGATCGAGGACTAGCGGGACAGTCGCCCTACGAGCAGTACTTC.